This T cell receptor beta chain was captured in a study of cytomegalovirus exposure and HLA in healthy donors. Whole-study findings and limits: The only immune exposure information that was available was CMV serostatus. A few CMV-associated chains proved CMV antigen-specific in vitro.

The PCR used 60 Vbeta and 13 Jbeta primers. The authors' processing: As a later analysis found, there were 60 million to 90 million unique TCR beta chains, of which about 10 million were shared. Profiled with immunoSEQ multiplex PCR; TCRdb holds only in-frame clones, not every one. V and J calls and clone size are as listed in that table; D and trimming were resolved from the DNA. Of more than 100,000 clones listed, around two thirds are singletons. The CDR3 length is 15 residues. In germline, CDR1 is SGHTA, CDR2 FQGNSA. Trimming took 0 bases from V and 2 from J, leaving 8 bases between them. A word on this clone: Its cognate antigen is unknown.

Sequenced material: PBMCs. The chain carries TRBV7-2 and TRBJ1-3; tentatively, D is TRBD1 (6 bases). This TCR came from a woman aged 45 to 65 in good health and CMV-seronegative. DNA for the CDR3: TGTGCCAGCAGCTTAGCCACAGGGACTGGAAACACCATATATTTT. As protein: CASSLATGTGNTIYF.